Listed below are T cell receptor beta chains from one sample, sequenced in a study of technical replicates of blood from a few donors. TCRdb keeps only in-frame clones here, not all; method: immunoSEQ multiplex PCR. The sample has tens of thousands of clones, 91% seen once; the top ten hold over 0.35%. The sequenced sample consisted of T cells isolated from PBMCs. All receptors derive from a human donor in good health. Some clones in this sample may be carry-over from other donors' samples. CDR3s include the opening cysteine and the closing phenylalanine or tryptophan. Fields, in order: J gene, clone size, V gene, D gene, CDR3 length, CDR3 DNA, CDR3 protein. A D gene is named only where the DNA matches it firmly. The size of a clone is reported for some rows only, either as once, few or many, or as a class for expanded clones.

>TRBJ1-1|-|TRBV9|-|13
TGTGCCAGCAGCGTACGAGGGAACACTGAAGCTTTCTTT
CASSVRGNTEAFF
>TRBJ1-2|-|TRBV6-5|-|15
TGTGCCAGCAGCCAGGGGTCCCACATCCCCCATGGCTACACCTTC
CASSQGSHIPHGYTF
>TRBJ1-4|few|TRBV30|-|13
TGTGCCTCGACCCAGGGGCCAGATGAAAAACTGTTTTTT
CASTQGPDEKLFF
>TRBJ2-2|-|TRBV30|TRBD2|14
TGTGCCTGGAGTCGCGGGAGCAAGGCCGGGGAGCTGTTTTTT
CAWSRGSKAGELFF
>TRBJ2-7|once|TRBV7-6|TRBD1|15
TGTGCCAGCAGCTCTATACAGGGGCGTCGCTACGAGCAGTACTTC
CASSSIQGRRYEQYF
>TRBJ2-1|few|TRBV21-1|-|17
TGTGCCAGCAGCAAAAAGGGGGGAGGGAGCTCCTACAATGAGCAGTTCTTC
CASSKKGGGSSYNEQFF
>TRBJ2-1|-|TRBV6-5|TRBD2|15
TGTGCCAGCAGTTATCTAGCGGGAGGGCCTGGTGAGCAGTTCTTC
CASSYLAGGPGEQFF
>TRBJ1-1|-|TRBV7-2|-|14
TGTGCCAGCAGCTTCCACAGGGAGAACACTGAAGCTTTCTTT
CASSFHRENTEAFF
>TRBJ1-1|-|TRBV10-3|-|14
TGTGCCATCAGTTACGACAACCAGAACACTGAAGCTTTCTTT
CAISYDNQNTEAFF
>TRBJ1-4|-|TRBV25-1|TRBD1|15
TGTGCCAGCACCCTAGGACAGGGGAAGCTTGAAAAACTGTTTTTT
CASTLGQGKLEKLFF
>TRBJ1-1|-|TRBV29-1|TRBD1|14
TGCAGCGTTGGGACAGGGGGCCAAACCACTGAAGCTTTCTTT
CSVGTGGQTTEAFF
>TRBJ2-1|-|TRBV4-1|-|16
TGCGCCAGCAGCCAGGAAAGGACAAACTCCTACAATGAGCAGTTCTTC
CASSQERTNSYNEQFF
>TRBJ2-7|-|TRBV27|-|11
TGTGCCAGCAGTACCTATTACGAGCAGTACTTC
CASSTYYEQYF
>TRBJ1-5|-|TRBV11-3|-|15
TGTGCCAGCAGCTTTCGCCCCACTGTTTTCCAGCCCCAGCATTTT
CASSFRPTVFQPQHF
>TRBJ2-1|-|TRBV30|-|13
TGTGCCTGGAGTCGGAGCTCCTACAATGAGCAGTTCTTC
CAWSRSSYNEQFF
>TRBJ1-2|-|TRBV11-2|-|14
TGTGCCAGCAGCTTAGATCCGACGGGATATGGCTACACCTTC
CASSLDPTGYGYTF
>TRBJ2-7|-|TRBV5-1|-|12
TGCGCCAGCAGCCAGGGAGGCTACGAGCAGTACTTC
CASSQGGYEQYF
>TRBJ2-2|few|TRBV6-4|-|13
TGTGCCAGCAGTGCCGACTACACCGGGGAGCTGTTTTTT
CASSADYTGELFF
>TRBJ2-1|once|TRBV19|-|14
TGTGCCAGTAGTACCCGGACTGGTAACAATGAGCAGTTCTTC
CASSTRTGNNEQFF
>TRBJ1-3|-|TRBV5-4|-|16
TGTGCCAGCAGCCTAAGGGGGGGCGTTCAAGGAAACACCATATATTTT
CASSLRGGVQGNTIYF
>TRBJ2-7|-|TRBV9|TRBD2|15
TGTGCCAGCAGCGTAGGTACTAGCGGCCTCTACGAGCAGTACTTC
CASSVGTSGLYEQYF
>TRBJ1-4|-|TRBV30|-|16
TGTGCCCGGGGGGGCAGGGAGTATGTAACTAATGAAAAACTGTTTTTT
CARGGREYVTNEKLFF
>TRBJ2-2|-|TRBV5-6|TRBD1|15
TGTGCCAGCAGCTCGGGGGACAGGGAGCCCGGGGAGCTGTTTTTT
CASSSGDREPGELFF
>TRBJ1-1|-|TRBV9|TRBD1|13
TGTGCCAGCAGCAAAGGACAGGGAGGTGTAGCTTTCTTT
CASSKGQGGVAFF
>TRBJ1-1|-|TRBV2|-|14
TGTGCCAGCAACTTGTACGGGTTTAACACTGAAGCTTTCTTT
CASNLYGFNTEAFF
>TRBJ2-3|-|TRBV5-4|TRBD2|16
TGTGCCAGCAGCCAACTAGCGGGAGGCGGTGCAGATACGCAGTATTTT
CASSQLAGGGADTQYF
>TRBJ1-2|-|TRBV6-5|-|14
TGTGCCAGCAGTTACTTGGGGGCGCGTAGTGGCTACACCTTC
CASSYLGARSGYTF
>TRBJ1-1|few|TRBV29-1|TRBD1|13
TGCAGCGGAGGACAGGGGGCCGCCACTGAAGCTTTCTTT
CSGGQGAATEAFF
>TRBJ2-3|-|TRBV2|TRBD2|17
TGTGCCAGCAGTGAAGGGATAGCGGGACCCAGCACAGATACGCAGTATTTT
CASSEGIAGPSTDTQYF
>TRBJ2-1|-|TRBV6-5|-|13
TGTGCCAGCAGTTACTCGTTCAACAATGAGCAGTTCTTC
CASSYSFNNEQFF
>TRBJ2-4|-|TRBV4-3|-|14
TGCGCCAGCAGCCAAGACAGGGCCAAAAACATTCAGTACTTC
CASSQDRAKNIQYF
>TRBJ2-7|-|TRBV6-1|-|13
TGTGCCAGCAGGGGGGACTGGAGCTACGAGCAGTACTTC
CASRGDWSYEQYF
>TRBJ2-3|-|TRBV28|TRBD2|16
TGTGCCAGCAGTTCCAGCCCGGGGGGGAGCACAGATACGCAGTATTTT
CASSSSPGGSTDTQYF
>TRBJ2-5|once|TRBV11-2|-|15
TGTGCCAGCAGCTTATACAGGGAGGGACAAGAGACCCAGTACTTC
CASSLYREGQETQYF
>TRBJ2-7|-|TRBV28|-|10
TGTGCCAGCAGGTCGCGCGAGCAGTACTTC
CASRSREQYF
>TRBJ2-7|once|TRBV6-5|-|15
TGTGCCAGCAGGAGCGGGCCTGCTCGGGCTTACGAGCAGTACTTC
CASRSGPARAYEQYF
>TRBJ2-2|-|TRBV5-6|-|13
TGTGCCAGCAGCGCCGGACTGGTCGGGGAGCTGTTTTTT
CASSAGLVGELFF